This T cell receptor beta chain derives from a study of molecular identifiers for immune sequencing clone quantification. Study overall: Five portions were made in replicates from RNA of approximately 22,000 or 94,000 naive CD8 cells, and four underwent sequencing. Study-wide results and limits: Approximately 980,000 naive cells reportedly did not prevent detection of spiked Jurkat TCR RNA from one cell.

MiXCR was run by TCRdb on the PCR reads, yielding one entry per CDR3 protein. This sample has under 600,000 distinct CDR3 sequences, with 25% found just once. This clonotype was counted between two and nine times. Its antigen is as yet unknown. Germline-derived CDR1 and CDR2 are SGDLS and YYNGEE. Unmatched junction bases numbered 6, after V lost 0 bases and J lost 4 bases. This CDR3 has 17 residues. The chain is built from TRBV9 and TRBJ1-4; 10 nucleotides agree with TRBD1. The sequencing input was naive CD8+ T cells from blood, with Jurkat cell RNA spiked in. Subset described: FACS-sorted CD8+CD4-CCR7+CD45RA+ naive T cells. The sequence derives from a human donor in good health. Some libraries in this study had Jurkat cell RNA spiked in. The CDR3 protein is CASSVEGGQGFNEKLFF. As DNA, the CDR3 is TGTGCCAGCAGCGTAGAAGGGGGACAGGGGTTTAATGAAAAACTGTTTTTT.